A selection of T cell receptor beta chains follows, all from one sample in a study of PD-1 blockade in classical Hodgkin lymphoma. Data came from immunoSEQ multiplex PCR; TCRdb stores just in-frame clones and leaves some out. The repertoire includes tens of thousands of clones, about 71% of them detected once, and about 18% sits in the top ten. Sequences were derived from peripheral blood mononuclear cells (PBMCs), sampled at baseline. These receptors came from a human donor with classical Hodgkin lymphoma. Each CDR3 is given without its conserved first and last residue. Each record gives: V gene, D gene, J gene, CDR3 protein. D genes are given only for firm matches.

v_call: TRBV28
d_call: -
j_call: TRBJ1-2
cdr3_aa: ASSLRGAGGYT

v_call: TRBV28
d_call: -
j_call: TRBJ1-4
cdr3_aa: ASSAQVVGKLF

v_call: TRBV11-2
d_call: TRBD1
j_call: TRBJ2-7
cdr3_aa: ASSPRPVDRVSSYEQY

v_call: TRBV10-3
d_call: -
j_call: TRBJ2-3
cdr3_aa: AISDGGRGTDTQY

v_call: TRBV28
d_call: -
j_call: TRBJ1-5
cdr3_aa: ASSGGGLTQGSNQPQH

v_call: TRBV6-5
d_call: -
j_call: TRBJ2-5
cdr3_aa: ASSSPLGAQY

v_call: TRBV30
d_call: -
j_call: TRBJ2-7
cdr3_aa: AWSGGSPYEQY

v_call: TRBV19
d_call: -
j_call: TRBJ2-5
cdr3_aa: ASSILPLGETQY

v_call: TRBV19
d_call: -
j_call: TRBJ2-3
cdr3_aa: ASSTTPMGPDTQY

v_call: TRBV5-1
d_call: -
j_call: TRBJ1-2
cdr3_aa: ASSLTWGLPNYGYT

v_call: TRBV7-9
d_call: -
j_call: TRBJ2-3
cdr3_aa: ASSSRGAGSTDTQY

v_call: TRBV19
d_call: TRBD2
j_call: TRBJ2-1
cdr3_aa: ASSITGTSGGFPYNEQF

v_call: TRBV10-1
d_call: TRBD2
j_call: TRBJ2-3
cdr3_aa: ASSVIAGATQY

v_call: TRBV6-4
d_call: -
j_call: TRBJ1-6
cdr3_aa: ASSVRVDSPLH

v_call: TRBV2
d_call: -
j_call: TRBJ2-2
cdr3_aa: AKSGKKGTGELF

v_call: TRBV18
d_call: TRBD1
j_call: TRBJ1-2
cdr3_aa: ASSPLPPGQSFYGYT

v_call: TRBV5-4
d_call: TRBD2
j_call: TRBJ2-1
cdr3_aa: ASSLGLAGVNEQF

v_call: TRBV19
d_call: TRBD1
j_call: TRBJ1-1
cdr3_aa: ASSMTGGALVTEAF

v_call: TRBV5-5
d_call: -
j_call: TRBJ1-1
cdr3_aa: ASSLGWMNTEAF

v_call: TRBV6-5
d_call: -
j_call: TRBJ1-1
cdr3_aa: ASNPTTGMNTEAF

v_call: TRBV19
d_call: -
j_call: TRBJ1-5
cdr3_aa: ASKQQYVGQPQH

v_call: TRBV5-1
d_call: TRBD2
j_call: TRBJ2-3
cdr3_aa: ASSLDAGGPGDTQY

v_call: TRBV5-6
d_call: -
j_call: TRBJ1-2
cdr3_aa: ASSSKGLLLQSYT

v_call: TRBV6-5
d_call: TRBD1
j_call: TRBJ1-6
cdr3_aa: ASSSVGGGTHSPLH

v_call: TRBV18
d_call: TRBD1
j_call: TRBJ1-5
cdr3_aa: ASSPTTGFGNQPQH

v_call: TRBV7-2
d_call: -
j_call: TRBJ2-1
cdr3_aa: ASSLGGETQQF

v_call: TRBV29-1
d_call: -
j_call: TRBJ2-1
cdr3_aa: SVGSYNEQF

v_call: TRBV19
d_call: -
j_call: TRBJ2-1
cdr3_aa: ASTDRDLPYNEQF

v_call: TRBV7-2
d_call: TRBD1
j_call: TRBJ1-3
cdr3_aa: ASSLTGTALYSGNTIY

v_call: TRBV10-2
d_call: TRBD2
j_call: TRBJ2-1
cdr3_aa: ASRGGLAGVRYNEQF

v_call: TRBV19
d_call: -
j_call: TRBJ2-7
cdr3_aa: ASSIDWTSYEQY

v_call: TRBV7-9
d_call: -
j_call: TRBJ1-2
cdr3_aa: ASIGTPEGYT

v_call: TRBV6-1
d_call: TRBD1
j_call: TRBJ2-1
cdr3_aa: ASREMAGGWNEQF

v_call: TRBV10-3
d_call: TRBD1
j_call: TRBJ1-4
cdr3_aa: AISLGQGADEKLF

v_call: TRBV5-1
d_call: -
j_call: TRBJ1-6
cdr3_aa: ASSLDGHNNSPLH

v_call: TRBV5-5
d_call: TRBD1
j_call: TRBJ1-5
cdr3_aa: ASTQRGGQGDLLGNQPQH

v_call: TRBV5-1
d_call: -
j_call: TRBJ1-1
cdr3_aa: ASSLSSLGVTEAF

v_call: TRBV28
d_call: TRBD1
j_call: TRBJ1-5
cdr3_aa: ASSPPGQGPNQPQH

v_call: TRBV4-2
d_call: -
j_call: TRBJ2-1
cdr3_aa: ASSRDMSSYNEQF

v_call: TRBV5-1
d_call: -
j_call: TRBJ2-5
cdr3_aa: ASRNPAEETQY

v_call: TRBV7-9
d_call: TRBD1
j_call: TRBJ1-3
cdr3_aa: ASSRQGPNPSGNTIY

v_call: TRBV11-2
d_call: TRBD2
j_call: TRBJ2-1
cdr3_aa: ASSSPLAGGFDNEQF